This T cell receptor beta chain was sequenced in a study of shared clonotypes between healthy human individuals. Overall study: Three plates each covered CD4 naive and memory; CD8 naive two, CD8 memory one.

It was at deep level that the assay was run. Here immunoSEQ multiplex PCR was the method, and the copy in TCRdb shows in-frame clones only, minus some. The sample records about 700,000 clones, under 95% being singletons. Germline values: CDR1 MNHNS, CDR2 SASEGT. The CDR3 spans 15 residues. The V end lost 1 base, the J end lost 5 bases, and 13 bases lay between the germline ends. Naive CD8 cells comprised CD45RO-negative, CCR7-positively selected cells, excluding terminally differentiated effector memory CD45RA+ cells. Adult donors, all healthy and HIV-negative, had no recent acute infections or vaccinations. Adult Caucasians living in Nashville, Tennessee made up all of the donors.

The sequenced material came from naive CD8+ T cells sorted from blood. J is TRBJ2-3 and V is TRBV6-1; D is uncertain. This TCR came from a man aged 30 to 39 in good health. The CDR3 is CASSEVWSALDTQYF. CDR3 nucleotide sequence: TGTGCCAGCAGTGAAGTTTGGTCCGCCCTAGATACGCAGTATTTT.